Listed below are T cell receptor beta chains from one sample, sequenced in a study of blood T cell repertoires in COVID-19. Profiling relied on immunoSEQ multiplex PCR, and the TCRdb table lists in-frame clones only, not all of them. The data contain about 210,000 clones, 85% to 90% of them singletons. The specimen was peripheral blood. These receptors all come from a man aged 18 to 35 with active or convalescent COVID-19. Each CDR3 is given with its conserved first and last residue.

TRBV12-1,CASSFLKEVDSVFYNEQFF
TRBV7-3,CASSHDGAGAADTQYF
TRBV10-3,CAISDDREFSPLHF
TRBV29-1,CSVQDSLNEKLFF
TRBV12-5,CASGLVLGTGTGETQYF
TRBV10-3,CAISESSIGGGQETQYF
TRBV3-1/TRBV3-2,CASSQAQGPTRQFF
TRBV5-1,CASSLGQGIPGELFF
TRBV29-1,CSVEPGGKETQYF
TRBV18,CASSLRSGTGDVRDTQYF
TRBV4-2,CASSQDPSRDRVTYNEQFF
TRBV7-2,CASSLRGPGQGARGNTIYF
TRBV10-1,CASSAGTGHSYEQYF
TRBV30,CAWSVPGMNTEAFF
TRBV2,CASSRTGAATNEKLFF
TRBV18,CASSPEAETQYF
TRBV7-3,CASSPKGDSGNTIYF
TRBV5-6,CASSGDSLDGYTF
TRBV4-2,CASSQDFQRPYNEQFF
TRBV7-9,CASSSDSGEMNTEAFF
TRBV7-9,CASGPDSYNSPLHF
TRBV2,CASSQAETQYF
TRBV28,CASRSVGLAGETQYF
TRBV29-1,CSVRTGPYGYTF
TRBV19,CASSQEVGNTIYF
TRBV7-9,CASSTKRSGGTYEQYF
TRBV6-2/TRBV6-3,CASSHRTSGLYEQYF
TRBV7-8,CASSFSRVGQPQHF
TRBV3-1/TRBV3-2,CASSGTTSNEKLFF
TRBV27,CASSWDGGDGYTF
TRBV4-1,CASSQAFQPRQGGYYEQYF
TRBV2,CASSEGQGALVFF
TRBV18,CASSPLPGVGYTF
TRBV6-5,CASSLRDRDTGELFF
TRBV11-2,CASSLSGGAVDTQYF
TRBV5-4,CASSLDRGQYEQYF
TRBV5-1,CASSPRQGTDTQYF
TRBV18,CASSETGTSGYEQYF
TRBV7-2,CASSPSGSGPYEQYF
TRBV5-1,CASSGDRGYTEAFF
TRBV5-6,CASVERDRTQETQYF
TRBV29-1,CSVEEDSYGYTF
TRBV7-9,CASSAAGGSTEAFF